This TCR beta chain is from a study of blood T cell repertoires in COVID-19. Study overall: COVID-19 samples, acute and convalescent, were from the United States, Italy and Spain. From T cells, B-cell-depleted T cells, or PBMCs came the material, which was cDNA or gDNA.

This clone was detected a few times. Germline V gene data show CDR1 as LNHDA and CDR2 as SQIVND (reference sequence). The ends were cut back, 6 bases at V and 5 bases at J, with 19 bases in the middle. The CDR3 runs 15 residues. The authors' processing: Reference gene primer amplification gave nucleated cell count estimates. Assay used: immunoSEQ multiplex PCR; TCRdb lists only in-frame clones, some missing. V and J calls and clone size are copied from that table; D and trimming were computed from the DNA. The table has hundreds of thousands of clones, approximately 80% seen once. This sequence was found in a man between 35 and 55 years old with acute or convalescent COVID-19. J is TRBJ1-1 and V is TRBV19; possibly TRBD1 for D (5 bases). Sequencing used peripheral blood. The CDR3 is CASSLSTWGGTEAFF. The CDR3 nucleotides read TGTGCCAGTAGCTTGTCTACTTGGGGGGGAACTGAAGCTTTCTTT.